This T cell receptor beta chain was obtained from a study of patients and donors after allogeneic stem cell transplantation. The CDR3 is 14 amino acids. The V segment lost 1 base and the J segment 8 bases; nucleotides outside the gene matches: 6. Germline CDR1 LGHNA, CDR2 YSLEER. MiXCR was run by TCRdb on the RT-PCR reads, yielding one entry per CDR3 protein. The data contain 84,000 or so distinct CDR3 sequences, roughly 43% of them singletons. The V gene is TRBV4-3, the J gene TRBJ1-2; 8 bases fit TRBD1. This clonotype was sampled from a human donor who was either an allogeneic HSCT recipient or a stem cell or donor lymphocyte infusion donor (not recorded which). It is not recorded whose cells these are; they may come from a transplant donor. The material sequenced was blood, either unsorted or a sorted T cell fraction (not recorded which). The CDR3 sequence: CASSQGRGPIGYTF. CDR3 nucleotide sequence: TGCGCCAGCAGCCAAGGCAGGGGGCCGATAGGCTACACCTTC.